This is a list of T cell receptor beta chains from one sample in a study of T-cell reconstitution after alpha-beta-depleted transplantation in children. A single record per CDR3 protein comes from TCRdb applying MiXCR to the PCR reads. Of 200,000 to 250,000 distinct CDR3 sequences in the sample, around 8.4% were seen once. Sequenced material: PBMCs, mostly from graft donor cells, taken 360 days after TCRalphabeta/CD19-depleted stem cell transplant. The receptors originated from a male patient aged 2-9 years who had a stem cell transplant for acute myeloid leukemia, so the T cells may come from the graft donor. The CDR3 runs from the conserved cysteine through the conserved F or W. D genes are given only for firm matches. A clone size is listed for some rows: how often the clone was seen (once, few, many), or a class if it is expanded.

. | . | TRBJ2-4 | TRBV4-1 | TGCGCCAGCAGCCAAGATTTCCCCCCGACAGGGAGGGAAAACATTCAGTACTTC | CASSQDFPPTGRENIQYF
. | . | TRBJ2-1 | TRBV7-9 | TGTGCCATGGCCCCCGGGCAACACCACAATGAGCAGTTCTTC | CAMAPGQHHNEQFF
many | . | TRBJ2-2 | TRBV29-1 | TGCAGCGTTGATGGCTGGGGTCGAACCGGGGAGCTGTTTTTT | CSVDGWGRTGELFF
many | TRBD2 | TRBJ2-5 | TRBV7-8 | TGTGCCAGCAGCTTAGGCGGGGGGCGTCAAGAGACCCAGTACTTC | CASSLGGGRQETQYF
many | . | TRBJ2-1 | TRBV20-1 | TGCAGTGCTAGTGAGAGCTCCTACAATGAGCAGTTCTTC | CSASESSYNEQFF
. | . | TRBJ2-7 | TRBV6-2/TRBV6-3 | TGTGCCAGCAGTTCCGTCTACCGGACCTACGAGCAGTACTTC | CASSSVYRTYEQYF
many | . | TRBJ1-1 | TRBV12-3/TRBV12-4 | TGTGCCAGCACCCCTGCTGGGGCCAGGAACACTGAAGCTTTCTTT | CASTPAGARNTEAFF
. | TRBD1 | TRBJ2-5 | TRBV5-1 | TGCGCCAGCAGCCTGGACAGGGGGAAAGAGACCCAGTACTTC | CASSLDRGKETQYF
few | . | TRBJ2-5 | TRBV7-2 | TGTGCCAGCGGTTTCGGAAATGTCCAAGAGACCCAGTACTTC | CASGFGNVQETQYF
many | . | TRBJ2-5 | TRBV29-1 | TGCAGCGTTGTGGGACTGAGCGAGACCCAGTACTTC | CSVVGLSETQYF
many | . | TRBJ2-7 | TRBV5-1 | TGCGCCAGCAGCTTGGGGGGCTACGAGCAGTACTTC | CASSLGGYEQYF
few | TRBD1 | TRBJ2-3 | TRBV11-1 | TGTGCCAGCAGCTTAAAGGACAGGAGAAATTACCGCACAGATACGCAGTATTTT | CASSLKDRRNYRTDTQYF
many | . | TRBJ2-5 | TRBV20-1 | TGCAGTGCCAGGGTGGAGATGAAAGAGACCAAGTACTTC | CSARVEMKETKYF
. | TRBD1 | TRBJ2-5 | TRBV11-3 | TGTGCCAGCAGCTGGACAGGGACGGAGACCCAGTACTTC | CASSWTGTETQYF
few | TRBD2 | TRBJ2-1 | TRBV5-1 | TGCGCCAGCAGCTTCCCCTCCGGGACTAGCCCGAGGAATGAGCAGTTCTTC | CASSFPSGTSPRNEQFF
many | . | TRBJ1-1 | TRBV7-8 | TGTGCCAGCAGGGGGCGAACTGCGATGAACACTGAAGCTTTCTTT | CASRGRTAMNTEAFF
few | . | TRBJ1-1 | TRBV5-1 | TGCGCCAGCAGCCGGACAGATCGAATGAACACTGAAGCTTTCTTT | CASSRTDRMNTEAFF
few | . | TRBJ2-7 | TRBV4-3 | TGCGCCAGCAGCCAAGATCTGGGCCTCGAGCAGTACTTC | CASSQDLGLEQYF
many | . | TRBJ1-1 | TRBV11-2 | TGTGCCAGCAGCTTACGAGCTGAAGCTTTCTTT | CASSLRAEAFF
many | . | TRBJ1-2 | TRBV12-3/TRBV12-4 | TGTGCCAGCAGGGTACAGGGACGGGGCTACACCTTC | CASRVQGRGYTF
. | . | TRBJ1-4 | TRBV7-9 | TGTGCCAGCAGCCGGGAGGCTGAAAAACTGTTTTTT | CASSREAEKLFF
many | . | TRBJ2-1 | TRBV19 | TGTGCCAGTAGTTCCCGGGACATACCATCGCAGTTCTTC | CASSSRDIPSQFF
many | . | TRBJ2-1 | TRBV20-1 | TGCAGTGCTAGGTTAGGGGAGCAGTTCTTC | CSARLGEQFF
many | . | TRBJ1-1 | TRBV4-3 | TGCGCCAGCAGCCAAGAGAAAGGGCACACTGAAGCTTTCTTT | CASSQEKGHTEAFF
many | TRBD2 | TRBJ2-3 | TRBV12-3/TRBV12-4 | TGTGCCAGCATCGCTGCGGGGACTAGCGGGGGCTCAGATACGCAGTATTTT | CASIAAGTSGGSDTQYF
few | . | TRBJ2-5 | TRBV15 | TGTGCCACCAGGTCCGGGGGGCCTCAAGAGACCCAGTACTTC | CATRSGGPQETQYF
few | TRBD2 | TRBJ2-3 | TRBV2 | TGTGCCAGCAGTAAGAAGGAGCTGTTAGCGGGGGGCGATACGCAGTATTTT | CASSKKELLAGGDTQYF
. | . | TRBJ2-1 | TRBV4-2 | TGTGCCAGCAGCCAGGGGGGCGCCTCCTACAATGAGCAGTTCTTC | CASSQGGASYNEQFF